The clone carrying this T cell receptor (beta chain) occurred many times. The source material, RNA transcripts, was used to amplify TCR beta CDR3 regions. In the first-round RT-PCR of the TCR CDR3, the HTBI primer set was used. Each CDR3 protein gets one entry after TCRdb re-called the multiplex PCR reads with MiXCR. The sample records some 560,000 distinct CDR3 sequences, around a sixth being singletons. The data stem from a study of T cells in Graves' hyperthyroidism and ophthalmopathy. V lost 1 base and J 7 bases, leaving 10 bases between the germline ends. The germline V gene has CDR1 SEHNR and CDR2 FQNEAQ (reference sequence). The CDR3 runs to 13 residues.

The rearrangement joins TRBV7-9 to TRBJ1-1, with no clear D. Sample: blood. This clonotype was obtained from a woman between 25 and 40 years old with Graves' hyperthyroidism. The CDR3 sequence is CASSLGVASEAFF. In DNA form, the CDR3 reads TGTGCCAGCAGCTTAGGAGTTGCTAGTGAAGCTTTCTTT. Full variable domain (rest looked up from reference TRBV7-9 and TRBJ1-1): DTGVSQNPRHKITKRGQNVTFRCDPISEHNRLYWYRQTLGQGPEFLTYFQNEAQLEKSRLLSDRFSAERPKGSFSTLEIQRTEQGDSAMYLCASSLGVASEAFFGQGTRLTVV.